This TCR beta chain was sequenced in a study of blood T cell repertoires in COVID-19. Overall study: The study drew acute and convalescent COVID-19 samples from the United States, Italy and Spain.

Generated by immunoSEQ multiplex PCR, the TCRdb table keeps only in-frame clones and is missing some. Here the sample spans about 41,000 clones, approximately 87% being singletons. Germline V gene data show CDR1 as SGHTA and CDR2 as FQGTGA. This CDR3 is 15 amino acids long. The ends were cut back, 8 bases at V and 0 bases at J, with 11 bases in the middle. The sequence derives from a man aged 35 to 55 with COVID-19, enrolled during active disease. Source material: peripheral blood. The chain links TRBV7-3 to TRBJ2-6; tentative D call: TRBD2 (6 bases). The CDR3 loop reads CASRAGSSGANVLTF. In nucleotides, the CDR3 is TGTGCCAGCCGGGCCGGGAGCTCTGGGGCCAACGTCCTGACTTTC.